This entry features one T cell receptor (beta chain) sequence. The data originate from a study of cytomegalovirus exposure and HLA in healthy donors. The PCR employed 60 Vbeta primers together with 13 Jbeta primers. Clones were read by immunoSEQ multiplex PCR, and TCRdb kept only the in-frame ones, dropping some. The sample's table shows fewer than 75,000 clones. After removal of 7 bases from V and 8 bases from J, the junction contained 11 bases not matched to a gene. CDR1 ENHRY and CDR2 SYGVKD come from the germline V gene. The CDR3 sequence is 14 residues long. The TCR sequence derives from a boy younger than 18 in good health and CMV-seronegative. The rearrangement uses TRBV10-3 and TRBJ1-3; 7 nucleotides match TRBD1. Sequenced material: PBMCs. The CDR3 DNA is TGTGCCATCAAGCGAGACAGGGAGGTCGACACCATATATTTT. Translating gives CAIKRDREVDTIYF.